This T cell receptor beta chain was observed in a study of human T cells and chemical hapten exposure. For the study at large: The study patch tested 0.01% DPC on the upper back and read results at 6 days. Study-wide points: TCRs whose frequency exceeded 1 in 1000 remained the same following DPC sensitization. Each of the donors had alopecia, so their immune responses may not resemble those of healthy people.

The authors' processing: Samples ranged from roughly 20,000 to 750,000 TCRs, with a median of roughly 96,000. TCRdb fed the RACE reads into MiXCR, producing one record per CDR3 protein. TCRdb's processing, not the study's, gives the V and J calls here. The table has about 250,000 distinct CDR3 sequences, roughly 7.4% seen once; the top ten hold about 1.1%. This clonotype was found many times. The antigen remains undetermined. Time point described: pre-sensitization, week 0. Treatment reported: therapeutic diphenylcyclopropenone sensitization with weekly scalp DPC. J gave up 0 bases and V 6 bases, and 16 bases lay outside the gene matches. The CDR3 loop spans 18 amino acids. Germline V CDR1 and CDR2: DFQATT, SNEGSKA (reference sequence).

The clonotype originates from a man aged 18 to 35 with alopecia areata. Some clones in this sample may be carry-over from other donors' samples. The sequences come from whole blood, collected in connection with sensitization to the hapten diphenylcyclopropenone (DPC). The chain uses TRBV20-1 and TRBJ2-3; 9 bases agree with TRBD2. The CDR3 protein is CSAQRGIAGVSSTDTQYF. In DNA, the CDR3 is TGCAGTGCCCAGAGGGGGATAGCGGGGGTGTCTAGCACAGATACGCAGTATTTT.